This passage covers 4 T cell receptor beta chains from one sample sequenced in a study of blood T cell repertoires in COVID-19. Profiling relied on immunoSEQ multiplex PCR, and the TCRdb table lists in-frame clones only, not all of them. Of under 80,000 clones listed, over 70% are singletons. Sequenced sample: peripheral blood. The receptors here all came from a man in his forties or fifties with acute or convalescent COVID-19.

The chain couples TRBV6-5 to TRBJ2-7; D is unclear. The V and J ends lost 5 bases and 2 bases respectively, with 10 bases between them. This CDR3 region has 13 residues. Looked up from germline, CDR1 is MNHEY and CDR2 is SVGAGI. CDR3 protein: CASSTTGPYEQYF. The CDR3 DNA reads as TGTGCCAGCAGTACGACTGGTCCCTACGAGCAGTACTTC.

This sequence joins TRBV28 and TRBJ1-5; D gene ambiguous. Trimming removed 5 bases at V and 4 bases at J, with 15 bases between. CDR3 size: 15 residues. Germline V lookup: CDR1 MDHEN, CDR2 SYDVKM. The DNA for the CDR3 is TGTGCCAGCAGTCTTATGGGCGTTGTTAATCAGCCCCAGCATTTT. Protein sequence: CASSLMGVVNQPQHF. The full variable domain, in which reference TRBV28 and TRBJ1-5 provide the parts outside the CDR3, is DVKVTQSSRYLVKRTGEKVFLECVQDMDHENMFWYRQDPGLGLRLIYFSYDVKMKEKGDIPEGYSVSREKKERFSLILESASTNQTSMYLCASSLMGVVNQPQHFGDGTRLSIL.

The gene calls are TRBV9 and TRBJ1-1; tentatively, D is TRBD1 (6 bases). V was pared by 3 bases and J by 4 bases, with 22 bases between. Germline V gene sequence: CDR1 SGDLS, CDR2 YYNGEE. CDR3 size: 17 residues. In nucleotides, the CDR3 is TGTGCCAGCAGCGCCCAAAGGGGGGGAGGGATAGGCACTGAAGCTTTCTTT. This codes for CASSAQRGGGIGTEAFF.

This clone was seen more than once but under ten times. The chain carries TRBV19 and TRBJ2-7; TRBD2 aligns across 7 bases. Germline V CDR1 and CDR2: LNHDA, SQIVND (reference sequence). CDR3 length: 15 residues. The J segment lost 4 bases and the V segment lost 9 bases, leaving 15 bases of the junction unmatched. This CDR3 is CASSLRGGSEYEQYF. In DNA form, the CDR3 reads TGTGCCAGCTCACTTAGGGGCGGGAGTGAATACGAGCAGTACTTC.